The rows below give T cell receptor beta chains drawn from one sample of a study of human T cells and chemical hapten exposure. In TCRdb, the RACE reads were re-called with MiXCR into one record per CDR3 protein. The repertoire includes more than 70,000 distinct CDR3 sequences, about 8.7% of them detected once, and 2.5% to 3% sits in the top ten. The sample taken for sequencing was whole blood. The receptor set was obtained from a female donor in good health. Some clones in this sample may be carry-over from other donors' samples. The CDR3 runs from the conserved cysteine through the conserved F or W. D genes are given only for firm matches. For some rows the clone size is stated as once, few or many, or as a class when expanded; others skip it.

CDR3 DNA: TGTGCCAGCAGCTTAGCGGGACAGTATGGCTACACCTTC
CDR3 protein: CASSLAGQYGYTF
V gene: TRBV7-2
clone size: many
D gene: TRBD1
J gene: TRBJ1-2

CDR3 DNA: TGTGCCAGCAGCGCCGGCGGAGGGGAGACCCAGTACTTC
CDR3 protein: CASSAGGGETQYF
V gene: TRBV9
clone size: few
D gene: NA
J gene: TRBJ2-5

CDR3 DNA: TGTGCCAGCAGCCAAGAATCAGCGGGGGATGGGAATGAGCAGTTCTTC
CDR3 protein: CASSQESAGDGNEQFF
V gene: TRBV4-2
clone size: few
D gene: TRBD2
J gene: TRBJ2-1

CDR3 DNA: TGCGCCAGCAGCCAAGAGCAGGGGCGGCGGACTAGCGGGAGACGGTACGAGCAGTTCTTC
CDR3 protein: CASSQEQGRRTSGRRYEQFF
V gene: TRBV4-3
clone size: NA
D gene: TRBD2
J gene: TRBJ2-1

CDR3 DNA: TGTGCCATCAGTGGACTAGCGGCTAGCACAGATACGCAGTATTTT
CDR3 protein: CAISGLAASTDTQYF
V gene: TRBV10-3
clone size: few
D gene: TRBD2
J gene: TRBJ2-3

CDR3 DNA: TGTGCCAGCACCAACCAGGGGGGGCTGACTGAAGCTTTCTTT
CDR3 protein: CASTNQGGLTEAFF
V gene: TRBV6-2/TRBV6-3
clone size: many
D gene: TRBD1
J gene: TRBJ1-1

CDR3 DNA: TGCGCCAGCAGCCAAGCTCCGCGGAGGGGAGATGCGGCCCAGTACTTC
CDR3 protein: CASSQAPRRGDAAQYF
V gene: TRBV4-1
clone size: NA
D gene: NA
J gene: TRBJ2-5

CDR3 DNA: TGCGCCAGCAGCTTGGGAAATACGCAGTATTTT
CDR3 protein: CASSLGNTQYF
V gene: TRBV5-1
clone size: NA
D gene: NA
J gene: TRBJ2-3

CDR3 DNA: TGTGCCTGGAACAAGGCAGAACTTGGAAACACCATATATTTT
CDR3 protein: CAWNKAELGNTIYF
V gene: TRBV30
clone size: few
D gene: NA
J gene: TRBJ1-3

CDR3 DNA: TGTGCCAGCAGCCTCGCCAGGGGCCGAAACACAGATACGCAGTATTTT
CDR3 protein: CASSLARGRNTDTQYF
V gene: TRBV14
clone size: few
D gene: NA
J gene: TRBJ2-3

CDR3 DNA: TGTGCCAGCAGCGTCCGACCATCCTACAATGAGCAGTTCTTC
CDR3 protein: CASSVRPSYNEQFF
V gene: TRBV9
clone size: NA
D gene: NA
J gene: TRBJ2-1

CDR3 DNA: TGTGCCAGCAGCCCCGGGGAGACCCAGTACTTC
CDR3 protein: CASSPGETQYF
V gene: TRBV11-1
clone size: many
D gene: NA
J gene: TRBJ2-5

CDR3 DNA: TGTGCCAGCAGTTTAACTATTCAAGACAGGATTAACACAGATACGCAGTATTTT
CDR3 protein: CASSLTIQDRINTDTQYF
V gene: TRBV12-3/TRBV12-4
clone size: many
D gene: NA
J gene: TRBJ2-3

CDR3 DNA: TGTGCCACCCGGACAGGCTTTTGTAACGACGAGCAGTACTTC
CDR3 protein: CATRTGFCNDEQYF
V gene: TRBV6-1
clone size: few
D gene: TRBD1
J gene: TRBJ2-7

CDR3 DNA: TGCAGTGCTAGAGCTCCTACAGCCAATGAGCAGTTCTTC
CDR3 protein: CSARAPTANEQFF
V gene: TRBV20-1
clone size: many
D gene: NA
J gene: TRBJ2-1

CDR3 DNA: TGTGCCAGCAGTGACTCGGGATACAATGAGCAGTTCTTC
CDR3 protein: CASSDSGYNEQFF
V gene: TRBV6-4
clone size: many
D gene: NA
J gene: TRBJ2-1

CDR3 DNA: TGTGCCATCAGTGAACAGGCAGGGAAGAACACTGAAGCTTTCTTT
CDR3 protein: CAISEQAGKNTEAFF
V gene: TRBV10-3
clone size: few
D gene: NA
J gene: TRBJ1-1

CDR3 DNA: TGCAGTTTCTTGGAGGGCAGGCGCACTGAAGCTTTCTTT
CDR3 protein: CSFLEGRRTEAFF
V gene: TRBV20-1
clone size: many
D gene: NA
J gene: TRBJ1-1

CDR3 DNA: TGTGCCAGCAGACAAGAGGAGACCCAGTACTTC
CDR3 protein: CASRQEETQYF
V gene: TRBV27
clone size: many
D gene: NA
J gene: TRBJ2-5

CDR3 DNA: TGCAGTGCAGCAACTAGCGGCACAGATACGCAGTATTTT
CDR3 protein: CSAATSGTDTQYF
V gene: TRBV20-1
clone size: few
D gene: TRBD2
J gene: TRBJ2-3

CDR3 DNA: TGTGCCAGCAGCTCTGATAATACGCAGTATTTT
CDR3 protein: CASSSDNTQYF
V gene: TRBV11-2
clone size: NA
D gene: NA
J gene: TRBJ2-3

CDR3 DNA: TGTGCCAGCTTTGGGGGCTCCGCTGGCTACACCTTC
CDR3 protein: CASFGGSAGYTF
V gene: TRBV2
clone size: NA
D gene: NA
J gene: TRBJ1-2

CDR3 DNA: TGTGCCAGCAGTTTAAGCAGGGCCTACGAGCAGTACTTC
CDR3 protein: CASSLSRAYEQYF
V gene: TRBV12-3/TRBV12-4
clone size: NA
D gene: NA
J gene: TRBJ2-7

CDR3 DNA: TGTGCCAGCAGTCGGCAACCTTTAGGTGACTCCTACAATGAGCAGTTCTTC
CDR3 protein: CASSRQPLGDSYNEQFF
V gene: TRBV28
clone size: NA
D gene: NA
J gene: TRBJ2-1

CDR3 DNA: TGTGCCAGCAGCCTCCACACAGATACGCAGTATTTT
CDR3 protein: CASSLHTDTQYF
V gene: TRBV7-2
clone size: few
D gene: NA
J gene: TRBJ2-3

CDR3 DNA: TGTGCCAGCAGTTTGGGGAACGAGCAGTACTTC
CDR3 protein: CASSLGNEQYF
V gene: TRBV12-3/TRBV12-4
clone size: NA
D gene: NA
J gene: TRBJ2-7

CDR3 DNA: TGCGGTTCAGGTAGCAATCAGCCCCAGCATTTT
CDR3 protein: CGSGSNQPQHF
V gene: TRBV6-2/TRBV6-3
clone size: NA
D gene: NA
J gene: TRBJ1-5

CDR3 DNA: TGTGCCAGCAGTTCGACAGGGAGCTCTGGAAACACCATATATTTT
CDR3 protein: CASSSTGSSGNTIYF
V gene: TRBV6-5
clone size: NA
D gene: TRBD1
J gene: TRBJ1-3

CDR3 DNA: TGTGCCAGCAGCCACGCAGGGGCCCCAAACACCGGGGAGCTGTTTTTT
CDR3 protein: CASSHAGAPNTGELFF
V gene: TRBV28
clone size: many
D gene: NA
J gene: TRBJ2-2

CDR3 DNA: TGCAGTGGGGACTCGGCGAGGAACATTCAGTACTTC
CDR3 protein: CSGDSARNIQYF
V gene: TRBV20-1
clone size: NA
D gene: NA
J gene: TRBJ2-4

CDR3 DNA: TGTGCCAGCAGTTTCTCCTCGGGACTGACTTTCGGAAATCAGCCCCAGCATTTT
CDR3 protein: CASSFSSGLTFGNQPQHF
V gene: TRBV28
clone size: many
D gene: NA
J gene: TRBJ1-5

CDR3 DNA: TGCGCCAGCAGCTCCCAGGTTAACACCGGGGAGCTGTTTTTT
CDR3 protein: CASSSQVNTGELFF
V gene: TRBV10-2
clone size: medium-sized
D gene: NA
J gene: TRBJ2-2

CDR3 DNA: TGCAGCGTTGTCCCCCCCCTGAGCTCCTACAATGAGCAGTTCTTC
CDR3 protein: CSVVPPLSSYNEQFF
V gene: TRBV29-1
clone size: many
D gene: NA
J gene: TRBJ2-1

CDR3 DNA: TGCAGTGCTACTCGGACAGGGAAGGGGGAGCAGTACTTC
CDR3 protein: CSATRTGKGEQYF
V gene: TRBV20-1
clone size: NA
D gene: TRBD1
J gene: TRBJ2-7

CDR3 DNA: TGTGCCAGCAGCCCGGGATCTGCCGAGTTCGGGGAGCTGTTTTTT
CDR3 protein: CASSPGSAEFGELFF
V gene: TRBV11-2
clone size: few
D gene: NA
J gene: TRBJ2-2

CDR3 DNA: TGTGCCAGCAGTTTAAGATCGGGCTACACCTTC
CDR3 protein: CASSLRSGYTF
V gene: TRBV28
clone size: NA
D gene: NA
J gene: TRBJ1-2

CDR3 DNA: TGTGCCAGCAGTTGGGGACAGTTTAATTCACCCCTCCACTTT
CDR3 protein: CASSWGQFNSPLHF
V gene: TRBV28
clone size: NA
D gene: TRBD1
J gene: TRBJ1-6

CDR3 DNA: TGCGCCAGCAGCCAAGAACAGGGGTACGAGCAGTACTTC
CDR3 protein: CASSQEQGYEQYF
V gene: TRBV4-1
clone size: many
D gene: TRBD1
J gene: TRBJ2-7